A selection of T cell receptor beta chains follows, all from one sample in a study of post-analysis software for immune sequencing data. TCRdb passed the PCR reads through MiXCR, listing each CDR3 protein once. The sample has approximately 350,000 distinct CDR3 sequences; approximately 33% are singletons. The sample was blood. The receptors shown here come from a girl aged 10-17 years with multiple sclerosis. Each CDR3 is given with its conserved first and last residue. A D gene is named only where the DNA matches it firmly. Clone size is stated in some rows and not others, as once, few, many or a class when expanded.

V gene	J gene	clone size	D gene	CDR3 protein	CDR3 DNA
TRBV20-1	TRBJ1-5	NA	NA	CSAREGGQPRHF	TGCAGTGCTAGAGAAGGGGGTCAGCCCCGGCATTTT
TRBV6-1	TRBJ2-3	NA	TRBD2	CASSELAGARTDTQYF	TGTGCCAGCAGTGAGCTAGCGGGGGCCCGCACAGATACGCAGTATTTT
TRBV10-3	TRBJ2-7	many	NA	CAVAPFGPYEQYF	TGTGCCGTAGCCCCATTTGGGCCCTACGAGCAGTACTTC
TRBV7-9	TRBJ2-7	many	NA	CASSLSGRDEQYF	TGTGCCAGCAGCTTATCGGGAAGGGACGAGCAGTACTTC
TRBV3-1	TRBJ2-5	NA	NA	CASSQEEEEETQYF	TGTGCCAGCAGCCAAGAGGAAGAGGAAGAGACCCAGTACTTC
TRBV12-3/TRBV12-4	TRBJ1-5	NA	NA	CASSSTAGNQPQHF	TGTGCCAGCAGTTCTACGGCGGGGAATCAGCCCCAGCATTTT
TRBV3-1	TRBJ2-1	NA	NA	CASSQDRGEWDSNYNEQFF	TGTGCCAGCAGCCAAGATAGGGGGGAATGGGACTCCAACTACAATGAGCAGTTCTTC
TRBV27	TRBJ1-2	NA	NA	CASSLNSAGQLDGYTF	TGTGCCAGCAGTTTGAATTCGGCAGGGCAGTTGGACGGCTACACCTTC
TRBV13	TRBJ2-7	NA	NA	CASSLGSRDVPYEQYF	TGTGCCAGCAGCTTAGGGAGTAGGGACGTTCCCTACGAGCAGTACTTC
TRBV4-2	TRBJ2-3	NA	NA	CASSYPGTNPDTQYF	TGTGCCAGCAGCTATCCCGGGACAAACCCAGATACGCAGTATTTT
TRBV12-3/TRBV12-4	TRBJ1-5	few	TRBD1	CASSGTAEFQPQHF	TGTGCCAGCAGCGGGACAGCGGAATTTCAGCCCCAGCATTTT
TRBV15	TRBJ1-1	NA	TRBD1	CATSYTGENTEAFF	TGTGCCACCAGCTATACAGGGGAGAACACTGAAGCTTTCTTT
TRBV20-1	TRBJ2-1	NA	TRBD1	CSAAAPRDRGLNEQFF	TGCAGTGCAGCTGCCCCCCGGGACAGGGGGCTAAATGAGCAGTTCTTC
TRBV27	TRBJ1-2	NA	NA	CASSPREPFNYGYTF	TGTGCCAGCAGTCCCCGGGAGCCGTTTAACTATGGCTACACCTTC
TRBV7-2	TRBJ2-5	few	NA	CASSSGSGETQYF	TGTGCCAGCAGCTCCGGTTCCGGGGAGACCCAGTACTTC
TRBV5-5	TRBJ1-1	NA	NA	CASSLYESMNTEAFF	TGTGCCAGCAGCTTGTATGAGTCCATGAACACTGAAGCTTTCTTT
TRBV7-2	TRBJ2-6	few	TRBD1	CASSLVKGAGANVLTF	TGTGCCAGCAGCTTAGTGAAGGGGGCCGGGGCCAACGTCCTGACTTTC
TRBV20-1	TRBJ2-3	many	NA	CSVGEVDTQYF	TGCAGTGTGGGCGAGGTCGATACGCAGTATTTT
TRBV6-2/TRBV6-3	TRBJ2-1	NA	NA	CASSTPNDWTPLYNEQFF	TGTGCCAGCAGTACCCCGAACGACTGGACACCGCTTTACAATGAGCAGTTCTTC
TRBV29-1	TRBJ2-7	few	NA	CSATDGVYEQYF	TGCAGCGCCACGGACGGGGTCTACGAGCAGTACTTC
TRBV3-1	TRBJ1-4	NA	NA	CASSSPVSFQGEKLFF	TGTGCCAGCAGCTCCCCGGTGAGTTTTCAAGGCGAAAAACTGTTTTTT
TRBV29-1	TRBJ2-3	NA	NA	CSVEGLAGQYF	TGCAGCGTTGAAGGGCTGGCGGGGCAGTATTTT
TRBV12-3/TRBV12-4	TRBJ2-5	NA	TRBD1	CASSRQGSETQYF	TGTGCCAGCAGTAGACAGGGGAGCGAGACCCAGTACTTC
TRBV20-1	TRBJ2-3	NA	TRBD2	CSARQRGDQTDTQYF	TGCAGTGCTAGACAGCGGGGGGACCAAACAGATACGCAGTATTTT
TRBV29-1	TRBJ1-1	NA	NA	CSVENQGKGEAFF	TGCAGCGTTGAAAATCAGGGTAAAGGGGAAGCTTTCTTT
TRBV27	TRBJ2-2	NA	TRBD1	CASSLLTGGFGELFF	TGTGCCAGCAGTTTACTGACAGGGGGTTTCGGGGAGCTGTTTTTT
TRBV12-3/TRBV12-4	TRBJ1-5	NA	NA	CASSLMGEQPQHF	TGTGCCAGCAGTTTAATGGGAGAACAGCCCCAGCATTTT
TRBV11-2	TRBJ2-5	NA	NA	CASSSGHYRGETQYF	TGTGCCAGCAGCTCAGGGCACTACCGAGGGGAGACCCAGTACTTC
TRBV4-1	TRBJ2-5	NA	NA	CASSPSDYQETQYF	TGCGCCAGCAGCCCCTCGGACTACCAAGAGACCCAGTACTTC
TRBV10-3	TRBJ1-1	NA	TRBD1	CAIGGTDYLEAFF	TGTGCCATCGGTGGGACAGACTATCTAGAAGCTTTCTTT
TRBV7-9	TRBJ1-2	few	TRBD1	CASSHPDRANYGYTF	TGTGCCAGCAGCCACCCGGACAGGGCAAACTATGGCTACACCTTC
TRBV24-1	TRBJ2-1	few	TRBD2	CATSDRPVAGGHNEQFF	TGTGCCACCAGTGATCGACCGGTAGCGGGGGGGCATAATGAGCAGTTCTTC